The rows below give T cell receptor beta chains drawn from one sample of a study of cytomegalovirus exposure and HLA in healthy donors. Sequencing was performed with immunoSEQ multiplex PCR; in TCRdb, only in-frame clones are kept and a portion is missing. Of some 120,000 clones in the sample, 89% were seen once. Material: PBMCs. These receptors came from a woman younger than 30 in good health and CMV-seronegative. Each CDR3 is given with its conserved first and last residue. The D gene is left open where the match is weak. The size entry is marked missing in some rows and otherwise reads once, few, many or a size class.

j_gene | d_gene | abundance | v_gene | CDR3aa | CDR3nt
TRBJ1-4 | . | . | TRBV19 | CASNPGWGRMEKLFF | TGTGCCAGTAACCCGGGGTGGGGGCGCATGGAAAAACTGTTTTTT
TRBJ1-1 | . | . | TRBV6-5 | CASSSRGERAEAFF | TGTGCCAGCAGTTCCCGGGGGGAGAGGGCTGAAGCTTTCTTT
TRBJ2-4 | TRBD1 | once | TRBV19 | CASSPGRQGFPRAKNIQYF | TGTGCCAGTAGTCCCGGTCGACAGGGCTTTCCCCGAGCCAAAAACATTCAGTACTTC
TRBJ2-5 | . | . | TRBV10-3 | CAISPGAGSLETQYF | TGTGCCATCAGTCCTGGGGCGGGATCCCTGGAGACCCAGTACTTC
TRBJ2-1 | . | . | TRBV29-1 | CSVLPQGRDEQFF | TGCAGCGTTCTACCACAGGGAAGGGATGAGCAGTTCTTC
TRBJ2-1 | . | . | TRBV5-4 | CASRRLGSLENEQFF | TGTGCCAGCAGGCGGCTCGGGAGTTTAGAAAATGAGCAGTTCTTC
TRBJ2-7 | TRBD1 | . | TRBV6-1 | CASSEDRDRSYEQYF | TGTGCCAGCAGTGAGGACCGGGACAGGAGCTACGAGCAGTACTTC
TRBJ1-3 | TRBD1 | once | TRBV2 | CASDPGGPGNTIYF | TGTGCCAGCGATCCAGGGGGCCCTGGAAACACCATATATTTT
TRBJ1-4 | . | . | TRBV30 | CAWGPGQATNEKLFF | TGTGCCTGGGGACCAGGACAAGCAACTAATGAAAAACTGTTTTTT
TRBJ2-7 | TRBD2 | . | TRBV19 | CASRFSGISYEQYF | TGTGCCAGTAGGTTTAGCGGGATCTCCTACGAGCAGTACTTC
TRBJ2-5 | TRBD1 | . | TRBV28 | CASSLPAGTGKETQYF | TGTGCCAGCAGTTTACCCGCCGGGACAGGGAAAGAGACCCAGTACTTC
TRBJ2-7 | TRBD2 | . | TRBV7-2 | CASSLYSGGAGEQYF | TGTGCCAGCAGCTTATATTCGGGGGGTGCCGGCGAGCAGTACTTC
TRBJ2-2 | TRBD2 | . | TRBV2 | CASSGRLAGSGELFF | TGTGCCAGCAGTGGCCGACTAGCGGGATCCGGGGAGCTGTTTTTT
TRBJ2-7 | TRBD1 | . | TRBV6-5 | CASSPDRGLIYEQYF | TGTGCCAGCAGTCCAGACAGGGGACTTATCTACGAGCAGTACTTC
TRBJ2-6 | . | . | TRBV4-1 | CASSPRQESLRPGANVLTF | TGCGCCAGCAGCCCAAGACAGGAATCCTTACGGCCTGGGGCCAACGTCCTGACTTTC
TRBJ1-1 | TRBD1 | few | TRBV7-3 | CASSKMTGTEAFF | TGTGCCAGCAGCAAGATGACAGGGACTGAAGCTTTCTTT
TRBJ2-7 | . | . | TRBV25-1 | CASSENSGIYEQYF | TGTGCCAGCAGTGAGAACTCAGGAATCTACGAGCAGTACTTC
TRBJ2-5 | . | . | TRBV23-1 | CASRGVKETQYF | TGCGCCAGCAGAGGAGTCAAAGAGACCCAGTACTTC
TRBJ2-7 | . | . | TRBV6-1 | CASSDQGGPSYEQYF | TGTGCCAGCAGTGATCAGGGTGGCCCCTCCTACGAGCAGTACTTC
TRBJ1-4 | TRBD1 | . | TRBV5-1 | CASSFWGIGTGGEKLFF | TGCGCCAGCAGCTTTTGGGGCATTGGGACAGGGGGTGAAAAACTGTTTTTT
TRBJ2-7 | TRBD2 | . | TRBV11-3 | CASSPRASGLSYEQYF | TGTGCCAGCAGCCCCAGGGCTAGCGGGCTTTCCTACGAGCAGTACTTC
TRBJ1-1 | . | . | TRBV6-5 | CASSYGQGMNTEAFF | TGTGCCAGCAGTTATGGGCAGGGGATGAACACTGAAGCTTTCTTT
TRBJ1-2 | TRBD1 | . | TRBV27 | CASSSRGIANYGYTF | TGTGCCAGCAGTTCCAGGGGGATAGCTAACTATGGCTACACCTTC
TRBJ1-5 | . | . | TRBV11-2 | CASSAGSSDNQPQHF | TGTGCCAGCAGCGCGGGCAGCTCAGACAATCAGCCCCAGCATTTT
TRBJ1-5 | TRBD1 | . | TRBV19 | CASRIGTVNQPQHF | TGTGCCAGTAGGATAGGGACAGTCAATCAGCCCCAGCATTTT
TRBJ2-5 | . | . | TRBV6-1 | CASSEAGLGSLETQYF | TGTGCCAGCAGTGAGGCCGGGCTGGGGAGTCTGGAGACCCAGTACTTC
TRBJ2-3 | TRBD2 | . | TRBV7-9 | CASSGVTSGSTDTQYF | TGTGCCAGCAGCGGGGTAACTAGCGGCAGCACAGATACGCAGTATTTT
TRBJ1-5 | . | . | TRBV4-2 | CASSPQGQGNQPQHF | TGTGCCAGCAGCCCCCAGGGGCAGGGTAATCAGCCCCAGCATTTT
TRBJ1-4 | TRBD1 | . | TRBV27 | CASSLVLGGTPNEKLFF | TGTGCCAGCAGTTTGGTGTTAGGGGGCACCCCTAATGAAAAACTGTTTTTT
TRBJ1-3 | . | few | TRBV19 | CASSTGGNTIYF | TGTGCCAGTAGTACAGGTGGAAACACCATATATTTT
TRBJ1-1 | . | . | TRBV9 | CASSARQKNTEAFF | TGTGCCAGCAGCGCCCGACAGAAGAACACTGAAGCTTTCTTT
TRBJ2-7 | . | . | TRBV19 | CASSISGLGGNEQYF | TGTGCCAGTAGTATATCGGGACTAGGGGGCAACGAGCAGTACTTC
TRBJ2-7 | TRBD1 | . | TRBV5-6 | CASSFGQGSYEQYF | TGTGCCAGCAGCTTTGGACAGGGGTCATACGAGCAGTACTTC
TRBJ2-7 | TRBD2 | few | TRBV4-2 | CASSQHSGASYEQYF | TGTGCCAGCAGCCAGCATAGCGGGGCTTCCTACGAGCAGTACTTC
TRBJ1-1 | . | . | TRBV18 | CASAPFTGNTEAFF | TGTGCCAGCGCCCCCTTCACAGGGAACACTGAAGCTTTCTTT
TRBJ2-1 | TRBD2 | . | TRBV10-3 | CAISDLGLAGGSSYNEQFF | TGTGCCATCAGTGACCTGGGACTAGCGGGAGGGAGCTCCTACAATGAGCAGTTCTTC
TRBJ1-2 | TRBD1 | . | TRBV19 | CASSSFDRGDGYTF | TGTGCCAGTAGTTCCTTCGACAGGGGAGATGGCTACACCTTC
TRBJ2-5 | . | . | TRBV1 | CTRNEGGETQYF | TGCACCAGAAATGAGGGAGGTGAGACCCAGTACTTC
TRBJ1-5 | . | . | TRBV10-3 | CAISESRGTAQPQHF | TGTGCCATCAGTGAGTCTAGGGGGACGGCTCAGCCCCAGCATTTT
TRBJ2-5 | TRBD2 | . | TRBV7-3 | CASSSIAGGEETQYF | TGTGCCAGCAGCTCAATAGCGGGAGGAGAAGAGACCCAGTACTTC
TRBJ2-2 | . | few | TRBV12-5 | CASGLLLTGSAGELFF | TGTGCTAGTGGTTTACTGCTCACAGGGTCAGCCGGGGAGCTGTTTTTT
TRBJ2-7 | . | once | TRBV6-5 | CASSYSASATYEQYF | TGTGCCAGCAGTTACTCGGCCAGCGCCACCTACGAGCAGTACTTC
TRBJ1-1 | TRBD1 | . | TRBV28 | CASSPADRGVMNTEAFF | TGTGCCAGCAGCCCGGCGGACAGGGGCGTTATGAACACTGAAGCTTTCTTT
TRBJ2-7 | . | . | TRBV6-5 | CASSYSGGAGNEQYF | TGTGCCAGCAGTTACTCAGGGGGGGCGGGAAACGAGCAGTACTTC
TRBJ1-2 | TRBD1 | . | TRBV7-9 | CASSLGRQGGYTF | TGTGCCAGCAGCTTAGGAAGACAGGGAGGCTACACCTTC
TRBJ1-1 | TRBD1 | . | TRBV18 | CASSQRQGDFEAFF | TGTGCCAGCTCTCAGCGGCAGGGGGACTTTGAAGCTTTCTTT
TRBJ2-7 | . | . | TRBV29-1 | CSVRLPSSYEQYF | TGCAGCGTCCGACTGCCGAGCTCCTACGAGCAGTACTTC
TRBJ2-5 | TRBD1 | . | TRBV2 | CASRKGGTGVETQYF | TGTGCCAGCAGGAAGGGGGGGACAGGGGTCGAGACCCAGTACTTC
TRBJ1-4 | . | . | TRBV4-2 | CASSQDSPRATNEKLFF | TGTGCCAGCAGCCAAGACTCGCCTCGAGCAACTAATGAAAAACTGTTTTTT
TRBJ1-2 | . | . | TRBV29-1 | CSVERPGVYGYTF | TGCAGCGTTGAGAGGCCAGGGGTCTATGGCTACACCTTC